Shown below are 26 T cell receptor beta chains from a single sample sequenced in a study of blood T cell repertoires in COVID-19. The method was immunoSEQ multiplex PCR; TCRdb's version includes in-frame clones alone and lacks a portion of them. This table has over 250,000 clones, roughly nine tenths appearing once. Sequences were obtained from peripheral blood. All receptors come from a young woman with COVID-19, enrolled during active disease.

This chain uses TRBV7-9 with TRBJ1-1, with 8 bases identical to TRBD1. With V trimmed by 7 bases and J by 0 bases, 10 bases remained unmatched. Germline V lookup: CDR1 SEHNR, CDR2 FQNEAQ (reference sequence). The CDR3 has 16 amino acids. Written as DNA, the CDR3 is TGTGCCAGCACCTCCGCCCCAGGGGGCATGAACACTGAAGCTTTCTTT. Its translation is CASTSAPGGMNTEAFF.

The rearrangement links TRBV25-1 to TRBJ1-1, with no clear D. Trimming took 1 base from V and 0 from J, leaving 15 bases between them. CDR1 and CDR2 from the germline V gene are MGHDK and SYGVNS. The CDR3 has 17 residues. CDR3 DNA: TGTGCCAGCAGTGAATCAATAAAAGCGGGGTTGAACACTGAAGCTTTCTTT. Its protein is CASSESIKAGLNTEAFF.

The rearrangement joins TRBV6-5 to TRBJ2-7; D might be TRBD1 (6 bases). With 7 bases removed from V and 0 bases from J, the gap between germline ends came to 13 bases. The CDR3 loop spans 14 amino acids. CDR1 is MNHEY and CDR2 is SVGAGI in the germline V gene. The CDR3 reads CASTEQGSSYEQYF. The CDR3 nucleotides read TGTGCCAGCACCGAGCAGGGGTCCTCCTACGAGCAGTACTTC.

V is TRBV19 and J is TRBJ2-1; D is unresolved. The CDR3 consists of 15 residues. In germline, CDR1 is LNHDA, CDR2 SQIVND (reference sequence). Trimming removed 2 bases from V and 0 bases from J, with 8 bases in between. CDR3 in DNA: TGTGCCAGTAGTATATTCTGGAGCTCCTACAATGAGCAGTTCTTC. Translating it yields CASSIFWSSYNEQFF.

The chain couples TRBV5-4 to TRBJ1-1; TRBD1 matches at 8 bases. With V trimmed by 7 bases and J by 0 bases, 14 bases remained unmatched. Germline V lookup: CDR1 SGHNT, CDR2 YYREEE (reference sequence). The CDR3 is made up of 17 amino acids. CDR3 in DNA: TGTGCCAGCGGGCGTATCGGGCGGACAGGGATGAACACTGAAGCTTTCTTT. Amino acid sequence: CASGRIGRTGMNTEAFF.

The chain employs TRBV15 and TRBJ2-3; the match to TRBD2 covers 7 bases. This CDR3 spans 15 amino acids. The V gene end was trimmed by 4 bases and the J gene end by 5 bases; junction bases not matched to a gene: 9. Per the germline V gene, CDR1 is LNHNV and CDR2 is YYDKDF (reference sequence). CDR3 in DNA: TGTGCCACCAGCACTGCAGCGGGAACAAAAGATACGCAGTATTTT. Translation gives CATSTAAGTKDTQYF.

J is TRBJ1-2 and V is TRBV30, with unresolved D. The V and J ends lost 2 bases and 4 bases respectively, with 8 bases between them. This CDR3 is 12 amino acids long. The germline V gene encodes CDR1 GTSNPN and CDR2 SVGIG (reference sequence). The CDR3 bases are TGTGCCTGGAGTTCAAGAGTCTATGGCTACACCTTC. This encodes CAWSSRVYGYTF.

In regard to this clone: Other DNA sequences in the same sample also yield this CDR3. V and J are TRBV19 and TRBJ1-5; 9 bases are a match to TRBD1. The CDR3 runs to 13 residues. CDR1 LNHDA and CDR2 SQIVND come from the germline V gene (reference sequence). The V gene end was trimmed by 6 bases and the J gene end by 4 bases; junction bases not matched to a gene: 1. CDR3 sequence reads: CASSDRGNQPQHF. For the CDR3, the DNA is TGTGCCAGTAGCGACAGGGGGAATCAGCCCCAGCATTTT.

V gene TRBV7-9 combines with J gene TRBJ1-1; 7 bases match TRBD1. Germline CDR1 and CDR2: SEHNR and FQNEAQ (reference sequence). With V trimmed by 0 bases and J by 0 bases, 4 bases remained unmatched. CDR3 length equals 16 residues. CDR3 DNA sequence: TGTGCCAGCAGCTTAGCTCGGACAGGTGTGAACACTGAAGCTTTCTTT. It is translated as CASSLARTGVNTEAFF.

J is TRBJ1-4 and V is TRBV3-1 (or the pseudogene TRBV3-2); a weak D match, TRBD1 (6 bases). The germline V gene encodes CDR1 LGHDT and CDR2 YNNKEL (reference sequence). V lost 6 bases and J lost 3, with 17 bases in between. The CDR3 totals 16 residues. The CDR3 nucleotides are TGTGCCAGCAGTCTTACCGGGGGGGCGGCTAATGAAAAACTGTTTTTT. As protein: CASSLTGGAANEKLFF.

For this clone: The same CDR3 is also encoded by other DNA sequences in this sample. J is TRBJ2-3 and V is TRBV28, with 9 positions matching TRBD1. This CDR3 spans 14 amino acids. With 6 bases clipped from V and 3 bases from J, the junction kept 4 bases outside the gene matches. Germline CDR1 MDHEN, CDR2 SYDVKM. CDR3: CASSLDRGTDTQYF. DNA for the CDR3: TGTGCCAGCAGCCTGGACAGGGGTACAGATACGCAGTATTTT.

The CDR3 nucleotides read TGTGCCAGCAGGAGGCGGCTACAAACCACAGATACGCAGTATTTT. Its protein is CASRRRLQTTDTQYF. The chain links TRBV2 to TRBJ2-3; D call uncertain. V lost 6 bases to trimming and J lost 2 bases, with 15 bases between them. CDR1 is SNHLY and CDR2 is FYNNEI in the germline V gene. The CDR3 spans 15 residues.

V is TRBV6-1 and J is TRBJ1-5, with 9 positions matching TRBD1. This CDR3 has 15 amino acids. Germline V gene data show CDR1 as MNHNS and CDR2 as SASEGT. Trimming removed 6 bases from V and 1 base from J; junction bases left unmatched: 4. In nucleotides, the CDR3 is TGTGCCAGCAGGACCGGGACAGGGAGCAATCAGCCCCAGCATTTT. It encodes CASRTGTGSNQPQHF.

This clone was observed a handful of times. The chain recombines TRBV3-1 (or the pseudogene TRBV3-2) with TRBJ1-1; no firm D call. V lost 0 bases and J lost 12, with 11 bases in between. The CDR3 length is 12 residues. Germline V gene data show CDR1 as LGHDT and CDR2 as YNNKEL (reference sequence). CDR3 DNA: TGTGCCAGCAGCCAAGATGGGAGGGAAACTTTCTTT. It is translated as CASSQDGRETFF.

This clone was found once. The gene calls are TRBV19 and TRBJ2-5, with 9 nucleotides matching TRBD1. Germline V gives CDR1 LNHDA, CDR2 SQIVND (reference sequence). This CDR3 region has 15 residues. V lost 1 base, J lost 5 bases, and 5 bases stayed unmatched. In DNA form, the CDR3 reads TGTGCCAGTAGTATAGGGGACAGGGTTTTGGAGACCCAGTACTTC. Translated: CASSIGDRVLETQYF.

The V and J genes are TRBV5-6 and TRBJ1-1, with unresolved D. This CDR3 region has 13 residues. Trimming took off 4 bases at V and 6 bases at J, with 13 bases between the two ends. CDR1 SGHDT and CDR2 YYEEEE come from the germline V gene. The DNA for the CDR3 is TGTGCCAGCAGCGTTGGACGGAGGGCTGAAGCTTTCTTT. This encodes CASSVGRRAEAFF.

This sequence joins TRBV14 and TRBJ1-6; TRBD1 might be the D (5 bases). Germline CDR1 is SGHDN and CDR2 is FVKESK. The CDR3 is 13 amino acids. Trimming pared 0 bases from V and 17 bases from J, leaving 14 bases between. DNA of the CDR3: TGTGCCAGCAGCCAAGATCGGAGACAGCTAATCCACTTT. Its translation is CASSQDRRQLIHF.

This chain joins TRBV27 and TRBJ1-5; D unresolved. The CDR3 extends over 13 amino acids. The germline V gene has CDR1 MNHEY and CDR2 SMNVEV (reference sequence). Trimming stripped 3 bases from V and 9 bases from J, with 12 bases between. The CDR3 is CASSFSGFMPQHF. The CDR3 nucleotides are TGTGCCAGCAGTTTCTCCGGGTTTATGCCCCAGCATTTT.

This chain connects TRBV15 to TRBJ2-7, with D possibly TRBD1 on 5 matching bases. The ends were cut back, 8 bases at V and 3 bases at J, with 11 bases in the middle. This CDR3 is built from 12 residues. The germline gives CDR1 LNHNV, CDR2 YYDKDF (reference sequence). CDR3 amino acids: CATGRDSYEQYF. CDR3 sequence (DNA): TGTGCCACCGGACGAGACAGCTACGAGCAGTACTTC.

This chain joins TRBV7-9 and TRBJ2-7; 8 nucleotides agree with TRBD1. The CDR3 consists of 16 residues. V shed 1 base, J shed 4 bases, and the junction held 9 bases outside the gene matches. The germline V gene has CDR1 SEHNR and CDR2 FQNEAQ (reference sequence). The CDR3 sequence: CASSLGLGQGIYEQYF. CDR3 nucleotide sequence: TGTGCCAGCAGCTTAGGTCTAGGACAGGGCATTTACGAGCAGTACTTC. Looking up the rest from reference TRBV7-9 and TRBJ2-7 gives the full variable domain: DTGVSQNPRHKITKRGQNVTFRCDPISEHNRLYWYRQTLGQGPEFLTYFQNEAQLEKSRLLSDRFSAERPKGSFSTLEIQRTEQGDSAMYLCASSLGLGQGIYEQYFGPGTRLTVT.

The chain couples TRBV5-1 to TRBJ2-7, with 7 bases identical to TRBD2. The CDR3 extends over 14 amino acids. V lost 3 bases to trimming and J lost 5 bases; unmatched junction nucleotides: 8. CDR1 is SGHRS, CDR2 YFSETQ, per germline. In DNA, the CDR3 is TGCGCCAGCAGCTCTCAGGGCCGGGGGGACGAGCAGTACTTC. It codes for CASSSQGRGDEQYF. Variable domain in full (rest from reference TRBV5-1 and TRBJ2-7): KAGVTQTPRYLIKTRGQQVTLSCSPISGHRSVSWYQQTPGQGLQFLFEYFSETQRNKGNFPGRFSGRQFSNSRSEMNVSTLELGDSALYLCASSSQGRGDEQYFGPGTRLTVT.

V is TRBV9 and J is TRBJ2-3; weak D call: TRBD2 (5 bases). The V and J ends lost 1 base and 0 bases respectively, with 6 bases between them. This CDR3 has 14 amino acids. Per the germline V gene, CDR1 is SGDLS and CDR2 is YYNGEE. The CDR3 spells CASSVSGSTDTQYF. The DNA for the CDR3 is TGTGCCAGCAGCGTAAGCGGTAGCACAGATACGCAGTATTTT.

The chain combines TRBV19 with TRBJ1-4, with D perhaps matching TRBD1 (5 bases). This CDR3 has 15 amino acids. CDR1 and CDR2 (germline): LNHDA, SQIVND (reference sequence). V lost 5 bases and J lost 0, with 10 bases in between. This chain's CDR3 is CASSLQGTTNEKLFF. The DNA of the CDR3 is TGTGCCAGTAGTCTTCAGGGTACAACTAATGAAAAACTGTTTTTT.

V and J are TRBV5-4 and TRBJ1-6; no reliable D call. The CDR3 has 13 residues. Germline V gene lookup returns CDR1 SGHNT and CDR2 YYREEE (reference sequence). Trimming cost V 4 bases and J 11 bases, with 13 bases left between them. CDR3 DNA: TGTGCCAGCAGCCCGCCTGGTGGAGCACCCCTCCACTTT. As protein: CASSPPGGAPLHF.

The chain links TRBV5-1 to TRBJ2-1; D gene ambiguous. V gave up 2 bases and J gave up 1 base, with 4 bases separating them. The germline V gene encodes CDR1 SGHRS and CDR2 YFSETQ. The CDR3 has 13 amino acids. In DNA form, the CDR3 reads TGCGCCAGCAGCTTAACTTCCTACAATGAGCAGTTCTTC. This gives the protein CASSLTSYNEQFF.

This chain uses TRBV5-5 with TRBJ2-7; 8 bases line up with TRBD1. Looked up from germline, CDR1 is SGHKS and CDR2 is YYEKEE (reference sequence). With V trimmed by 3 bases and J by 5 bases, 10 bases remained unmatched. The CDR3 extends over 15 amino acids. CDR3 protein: CASSYEATGGHEQYF. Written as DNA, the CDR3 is TGTGCCAGCAGCTACGAAGCCACAGGGGGGCACGAGCAGTACTTC.